This T cell receptor (beta chain) was found in a study of blood T cell repertoires in COVID-19. For the study at large: T cells, B-cell-depleted T cells, or PBMCs supplied cDNA or gDNA.

This table comes from immunoSEQ multiplex PCR, and its TCRdb copy is limited to in-frame clones, with some not included. The sample includes about 250,000 clones, about 89% of them seen just once. Recruitment covered 25 or so US areas and drew participants whose ages spanned roughly 18 to 89 years. From germline, CDR1 is KGHDR and CDR2 SFDVKD. V was clipped by 5 bases and J by 2 bases, with 13 bases between them. The CDR3 spans 15 residues. The gene calls are TRBV24-1 and TRBJ2-3, with a possible D match to TRBD1 (6 bases). Sequencing used PBMCs or T cells enriched from blood (not recorded which). The TCR comes from a woman younger than 30 who had recovered from COVID-19. In DNA form, the CDR3 reads TGTGCCACCAGTGCCACCAGGGGCGTCACAGATACGCAGTATTTT. Residues: CATSATRGVTDTQYF.